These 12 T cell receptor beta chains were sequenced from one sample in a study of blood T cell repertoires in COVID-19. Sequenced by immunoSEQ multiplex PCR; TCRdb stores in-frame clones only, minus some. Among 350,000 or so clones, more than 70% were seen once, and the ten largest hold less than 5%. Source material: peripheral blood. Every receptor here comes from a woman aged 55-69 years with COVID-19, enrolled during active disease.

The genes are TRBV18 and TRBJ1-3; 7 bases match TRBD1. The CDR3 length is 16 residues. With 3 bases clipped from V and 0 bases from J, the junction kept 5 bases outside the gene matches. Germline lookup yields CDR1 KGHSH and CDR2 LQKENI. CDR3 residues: CASSPTTGLSGNTIYF. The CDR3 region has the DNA TGTGCCAGCTCACCTACGACAGGGCTCTCTGGAAACACCATATATTTT.

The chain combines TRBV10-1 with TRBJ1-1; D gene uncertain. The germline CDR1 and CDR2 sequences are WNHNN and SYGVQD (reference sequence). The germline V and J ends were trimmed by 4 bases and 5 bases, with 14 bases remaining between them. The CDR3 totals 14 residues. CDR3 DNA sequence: TGCGCCAGCAGTGCCGGGGTCGGTCGAACTGAAGCTTTCTTT. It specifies CASSAGVGRTEAFF.

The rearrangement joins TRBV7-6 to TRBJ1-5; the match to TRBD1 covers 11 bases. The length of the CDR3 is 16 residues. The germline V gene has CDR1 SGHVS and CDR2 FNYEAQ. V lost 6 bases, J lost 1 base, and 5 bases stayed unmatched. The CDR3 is CASSPGTGGSNQPQHF. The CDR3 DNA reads TGTGCCAGCAGTCCCGGGACAGGGGGGAGCAATCAGCCCCAGCATTTT.

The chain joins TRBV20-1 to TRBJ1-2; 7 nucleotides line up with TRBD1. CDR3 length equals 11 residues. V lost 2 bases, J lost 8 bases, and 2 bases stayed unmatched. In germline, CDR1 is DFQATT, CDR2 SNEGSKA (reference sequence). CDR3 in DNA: TGCAGTGCTAGAAACAGGGGCGGCTACACCTTC. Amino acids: CSARNRGGYTF.

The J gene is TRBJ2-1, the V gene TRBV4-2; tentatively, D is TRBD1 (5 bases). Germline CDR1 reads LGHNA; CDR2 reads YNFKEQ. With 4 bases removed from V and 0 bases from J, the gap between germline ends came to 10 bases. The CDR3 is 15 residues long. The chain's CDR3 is CASSPQGFSYNEQFF. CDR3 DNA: TGTGCCAGCAGCCCCCAGGGTTTCTCCTACAATGAGCAGTTCTTC.

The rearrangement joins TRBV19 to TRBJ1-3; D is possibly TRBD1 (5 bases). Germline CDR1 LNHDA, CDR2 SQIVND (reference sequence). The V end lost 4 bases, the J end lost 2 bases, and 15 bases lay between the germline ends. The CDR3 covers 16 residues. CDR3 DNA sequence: TGTGCCAGTAGTAGTAGGGGCAGGGCGACTGGAAACACCATATATTTT. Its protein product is CASSSRGRATGNTIYF. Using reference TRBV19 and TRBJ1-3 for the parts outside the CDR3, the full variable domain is DGGITQSPKYLFRKEGQNVTLSCEQNLNHDAMYWYRQDPGQGLRLIYYSQIVNDFQKGDIAEGYSVSREKKESFPLTVTSAQKNPTAFYLCASSSRGRATGNTIYFGEGSWLTVV.

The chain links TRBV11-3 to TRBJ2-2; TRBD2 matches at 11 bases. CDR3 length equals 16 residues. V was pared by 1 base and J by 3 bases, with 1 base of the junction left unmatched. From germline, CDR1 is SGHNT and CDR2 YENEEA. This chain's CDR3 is CASSLALAGDTGELFF. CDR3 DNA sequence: TGTGCCAGCAGCTTAGCACTAGCGGGAGACACCGGGGAGCTGTTTTTT.

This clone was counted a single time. The DNA of the CDR3 is TGTGCCAGCAGCCAAGAAGCGAGCGGGAAAAGCACAGATACGCAGTATTTT. Its translation: CASSQEASGKSTDTQYF. This chain uses TRBV4-2 with TRBJ2-3; TRBD2 matches 7 bases. The CDR3 is 17 amino acids. With 0 bases clipped from V and 0 bases from J, the junction kept 6 bases outside the gene matches. Germline V gene sequence: CDR1 LGHNA, CDR2 YNFKEQ.

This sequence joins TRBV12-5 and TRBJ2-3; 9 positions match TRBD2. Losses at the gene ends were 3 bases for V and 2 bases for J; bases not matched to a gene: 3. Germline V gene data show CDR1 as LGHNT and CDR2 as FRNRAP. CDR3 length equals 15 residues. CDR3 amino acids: CASGLGGGATDTQYF. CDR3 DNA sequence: TGTGCTAGTGGTTTAGGCGGGGGGGCCACAGATACGCAGTATTTT.

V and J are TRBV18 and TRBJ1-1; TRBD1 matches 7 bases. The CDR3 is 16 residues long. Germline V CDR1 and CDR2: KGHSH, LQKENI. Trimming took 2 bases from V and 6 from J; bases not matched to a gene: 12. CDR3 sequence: CASSPNPTGTSAEAFF. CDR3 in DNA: TGTGCCAGCTCACCAAATCCGACAGGGACAAGCGCTGAAGCTTTCTTT.

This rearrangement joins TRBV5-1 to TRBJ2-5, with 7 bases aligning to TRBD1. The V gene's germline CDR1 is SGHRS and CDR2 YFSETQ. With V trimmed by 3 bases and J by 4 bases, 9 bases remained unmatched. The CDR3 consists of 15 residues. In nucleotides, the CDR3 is TGCGCCAGCAGCTCAGACATCGGGACAGCAGAGACCCAGTACTTC. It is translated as CASSSDIGTAETQYF.

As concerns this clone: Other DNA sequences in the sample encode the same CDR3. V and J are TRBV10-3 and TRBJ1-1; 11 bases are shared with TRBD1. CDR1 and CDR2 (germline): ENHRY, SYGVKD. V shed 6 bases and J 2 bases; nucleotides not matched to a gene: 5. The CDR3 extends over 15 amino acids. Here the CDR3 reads CAIRGTGGINTEAFF. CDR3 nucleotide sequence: TGTGCCATCAGGGGGACAGGGGGAATTAACACTGAAGCTTTCTTT.